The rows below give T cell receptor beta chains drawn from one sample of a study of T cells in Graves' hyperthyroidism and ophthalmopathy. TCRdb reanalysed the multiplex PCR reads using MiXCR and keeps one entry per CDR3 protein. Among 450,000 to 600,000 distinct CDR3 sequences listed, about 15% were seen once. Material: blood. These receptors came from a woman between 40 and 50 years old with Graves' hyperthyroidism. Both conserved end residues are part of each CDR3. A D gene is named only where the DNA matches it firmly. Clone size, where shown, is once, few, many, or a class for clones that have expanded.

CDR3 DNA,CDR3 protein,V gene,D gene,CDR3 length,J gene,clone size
TGTGCCAGCAGCTTAGACTCCCGGGGTAATTCACCCCTCCACTTT,CASSLDSRGNSPLHF,TRBV7-9,NA,15,TRBJ1-6,many
TGTGCCAGCAATAAGGATAGCAATCAGCCCCAGCATTTT,CASNKDSNQPQHF,TRBV2,NA,13,TRBJ1-5,many
TGTGCCTGGGGGACAGGGCGCGAGCAGTACTTC,CAWGTGREQYF,TRBV30,TRBD1,11,TRBJ2-7,many
TGTGCCAGCAGCCAGACTAGCGGGGGACTTGGGCAGTTCTTC,CASSQTSGGLGQFF,TRBV3-1,TRBD2,14,TRBJ2-1,few
TGCAGTGCTAGAGTTGGGAGGACTAGCGGGAGGGCCGGAGAGCAGTACTTC,CSARVGRTSGRAGEQYF,TRBV20-1,TRBD2,17,TRBJ2-7,NA
TGTGCCAGCAGCTCCGGGGGGAACGGAGAGACCCAGTACTTC,CASSSGGNGETQYF,TRBV28,TRBD2,14,TRBJ2-5,many
TGTGCCAGCAGCCGGACGGGGACAGGGAGGGATCAGCCCCAGCATTTT,CASSRTGTGRDQPQHF,TRBV7-8,TRBD1,16,TRBJ1-5,many
TGTGCCAGCAGTGAATGGGACAGGGCTTACAATGAGCAGTTCTTC,CASSEWDRAYNEQFF,TRBV25-1,TRBD1,15,TRBJ2-1,NA
TGTGCCAGCAGTGCTCCAGGGAGAGGGGACACTGAAGCTTTCTTT,CASSAPGRGDTEAFF,TRBV25-1,NA,15,TRBJ1-1,NA
TGTGCCAGCAGCCAAGTTCGCGGGGGTCTAAGCAATGAGCAGTTCTTC,CASSQVRGGLSNEQFF,TRBV3-1,TRBD2,16,TRBJ2-1,few
TGTGCCAGCAGTCACGACAGGGTCTACGAGCAGTACTTC,CASSHDRVYEQYF,TRBV12-3/TRBV12-4,TRBD1,13,TRBJ2-7,NA
TGTGCCAGCAGTCCCCAGGGCGTCGGCTCCTACAATGAGCAGTTCTTC,CASSPQGVGSYNEQFF,TRBV12-3/TRBV12-4,NA,16,TRBJ2-1,many
TGTGCCAGCAGTTCCCAGGGTGGTAAGAATCAGCCCCAGCATTTT,CASSSQGGKNQPQHF,TRBV7-2,NA,15,TRBJ1-5,many
TGCAGTGCCCGGGAACTCAGGGACACCGGGGAGCTGTTTTTT,CSARELRDTGELFF,TRBV20-1,NA,14,TRBJ2-2,many
TGTGCCAGCACCCTGGTAGGGAGGGCCTCGCAAGAGCAGTACTTC,CASTLVGRASQEQYF,TRBV28,TRBD2,15,TRBJ2-7,many
TGTGCCAGCAGCTTAGATGGTAGCGGCCCATACAATGAGCAGTTCTTC,CASSLDGSGPYNEQFF,TRBV7-2,NA,16,TRBJ2-1,many
TGTGCCAGCAGTGGACACCTGAACACTGAAGCTTTCTTT,CASSGHLNTEAFF,TRBV28,NA,13,TRBJ1-1,many
TGTGCCTGGAAACGGGAGGGCCGAGTCGGGGAGCTGTTTTTT,CAWKREGRVGELFF,TRBV30,TRBD2,14,TRBJ2-2,few
TGTGCCAGCAGTTTATCAGATCCGACCGGGGAGCTGTTTTTT,CASSLSDPTGELFF,TRBV28,NA,14,TRBJ2-2,many
TGCAGTGCTATGGGCAGCACAGATACGCAGTATTTT,CSAMGSTDTQYF,TRBV20-1,NA,12,TRBJ2-3,many
TGTGCCAGCAGTTCGGTCCAGGCCACTAGCACAGATACGCAGTATTTT,CASSSVQATSTDTQYF,TRBV28,NA,16,TRBJ2-3,many
TGTGCCAGCAGTGTCCGACAGGCTGAAGCTTTCTTT,CASSVRQAEAFF,TRBV28,NA,12,TRBJ1-1,once
TGCAGTGCTTCTAACCCGGGTGATGAAAAACTGTTTTTT,CSASNPGDEKLFF,TRBV20-1,NA,13,TRBJ1-4,many
TGCGCCAGCAGCCCGGCAGGACAGGGGCTGTTCTTC,CASSPAGQGLFF,TRBV5-1,TRBD1,12,TRBJ2-1,NA
TGCAGTGCTAGGCCGAGCGGAGCGGGAGGGCCTCGGGAGCAGTACTTC,CSARPSGAGGPREQYF,TRBV20-1,TRBD2,16,TRBJ2-7,many
TGCAGTGCTAGATCTGGATTTGCCGGGGAGCAGTACTTC,CSARSGFAGEQYF,TRBV20-1,NA,13,TRBJ2-7,few
TGTGCCAGCAGCTTGGAGCTAGCGGGAGATAGCGAGCAGTACTTC,CASSLELAGDSEQYF,TRBV5-4,TRBD2,15,TRBJ2-7,NA
TGTGCCAGCAGAAAGGGGTACTACGAGCAGTACTTC,CASRKGYYEQYF,TRBV6-1,NA,12,TRBJ2-7,many
TGTGCCTGGAGTGGACAGGGGGCAAAGCAGTACTTC,CAWSGQGAKQYF,TRBV30,TRBD1,12,TRBJ2-7,many
TGTGCCTGGAGTTTGGGACAGGGAGTCGGCTACACCTTC,CAWSLGQGVGYTF,TRBV30,TRBD1,13,TRBJ1-2,many
TGCGCCAGCAGCCAAGATCTAGCCCTATGGCCAGATACGCAGTATTTT,CASSQDLALWPDTQYF,TRBV4-1,NA,16,TRBJ2-3,few
TGTGCCAGCAGTAAGGCGGGAGTTGAGACCCAGTACTTC,CASSKAGVETQYF,TRBV2,TRBD2,13,TRBJ2-5,many
TGTGCCAGCAGCCTCAGCCTAATCTCTGGAAACACCATATATTTT,CASSLSLISGNTIYF,TRBV7-9,NA,15,TRBJ1-3,NA
TGCAGCGCCCGGAGGGGGGCCGACACCATATATTTT,CSARRGADTIYF,TRBV29-1,NA,12,TRBJ1-3,NA
TGTGCCAGCAGCGAGCGGGAGGGCGGGACCGGCACAGATACGCAGTATTTT,CASSEREGGTGTDTQYF,TRBV2,TRBD2,17,TRBJ2-3,NA
TGTGCCAGCAGGAAAAATACAGGGGACTATGGCTACACCTTC,CASRKNTGDYGYTF,TRBV6-1,TRBD1,14,TRBJ1-2,many
TGTGCCAGCAGCTTCCGGACAGGGGCAGAGACCCAGTACTTC,CASSFRTGAETQYF,TRBV7-9,TRBD1,14,TRBJ2-5,NA
TGTGCCAGCAGTGAGTGGACAGGGGCAGATACGCAGTATTTT,CASSEWTGADTQYF,TRBV6-1,TRBD1,14,TRBJ2-3,many
TGTGCCAGCAAAAATAACAGGGGAAGGACTGAAGCTTTCTTT,CASKNNRGRTEAFF,TRBV27,TRBD1,14,TRBJ1-1,many
TGTGCCACCAGTGAGACAGGCAGGGGCTACGAGCAGTACTTC,CATSETGRGYEQYF,TRBV24-1,NA,14,TRBJ2-7,NA
TGTGCCAGCAGCTGGCTAGCGGGAGGGATCTACGAGCAGTACTTC,CASSWLAGGIYEQYF,TRBV5-6,TRBD2,15,TRBJ2-7,NA
TGCGCCAGCAGGATACAGGCGGGGGTGAACACCGGGGAGCTGTTTTTT,CASRIQAGVNTGELFF,TRBV5-1,TRBD2,16,TRBJ2-2,many
TGTGCCAGCAGCCAACTACTGGGGGCAGAGACCCAGTACTTC,CASSQLLGAETQYF,TRBV3-1,NA,14,TRBJ2-5,many
TGTGCCAGCAGTTTCTTAGGACTAGCGGGAGGTTCTAGCACAGATACGCAGTATTTT,CASSFLGLAGGSSTDTQYF,TRBV27,TRBD2,19,TRBJ2-3,many
TGCGCCAGCAGCTTGGTCGGGACTACCGTGGGGGAGCTGTTTTTT,CASSLVGTTVGELFF,TRBV5-1,TRBD2,15,TRBJ2-2,few
TGTGCCATCAGTGGCTTAAACAGGACAGCGACCTACAATGAGCAGTTCTTC,CAISGLNRTATYNEQFF,TRBV10-3,NA,17,TRBJ2-1,many
TGTGCCAGCAGGTCAGATCCGTCAAACACTGAAGCTTTCTTT,CASRSDPSNTEAFF,TRBV28,NA,14,TRBJ1-1,many
TGTGCCAGCAGTTCGGGACAGGGCTGGGCCAACGTCCTGACTTTC,CASSSGQGWANVLTF,TRBV5-5,TRBD1,15,TRBJ2-6,NA
TGTGCCAGCAGCTTAAAGGGAGGCACAGATACGCAGTATTTT,CASSLKGGTDTQYF,TRBV7-3,NA,14,TRBJ2-3,few
TGCGCCAGCAGCCAAGGGGCTAGGGGGATTTACAATGAGCAGTTCTTC,CASSQGARGIYNEQFF,TRBV4-1,NA,16,TRBJ2-1,many
TGTGCCAGCAGTGATATAGCGAGAAGGGGGGACGAGCAGTACTTC,CASSDIARRGDEQYF,TRBV6-1,NA,15,TRBJ2-7,NA
TGTGCCAGCAGTCAACGGACTAGCGGCACCGGGGAGCTGTTTTTT,CASSQRTSGTGELFF,TRBV2,TRBD2,15,TRBJ2-2,NA
TGCAGTGCTAGAGTCGGGGCGGGTCAGCCCCAGCATTTT,CSARVGAGQPQHF,TRBV20-1,NA,13,TRBJ1-5,many
TGTGCCAGCAGTTACGGGGCAGGGGACGAGCAGTACTTC,CASSYGAGDEQYF,TRBV6-1,NA,13,TRBJ2-7,many